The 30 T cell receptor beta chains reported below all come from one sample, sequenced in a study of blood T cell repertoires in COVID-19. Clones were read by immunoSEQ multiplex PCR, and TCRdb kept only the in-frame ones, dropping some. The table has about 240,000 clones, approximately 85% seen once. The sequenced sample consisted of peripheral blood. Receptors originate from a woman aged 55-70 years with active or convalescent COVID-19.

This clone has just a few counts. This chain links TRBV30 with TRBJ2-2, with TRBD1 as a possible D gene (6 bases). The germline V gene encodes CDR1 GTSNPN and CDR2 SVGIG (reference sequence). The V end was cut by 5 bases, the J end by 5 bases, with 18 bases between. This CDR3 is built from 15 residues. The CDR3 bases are TGTGCCTGGTCGACTACAGGGATACTGACCGGGGAGCTGTTTTTT. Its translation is CAWSTTGILTGELFF.

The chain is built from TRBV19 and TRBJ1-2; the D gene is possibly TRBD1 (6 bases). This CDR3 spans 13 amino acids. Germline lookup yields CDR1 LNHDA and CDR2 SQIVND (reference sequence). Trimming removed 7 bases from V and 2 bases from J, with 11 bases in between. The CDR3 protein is CASTHRANYGYTF. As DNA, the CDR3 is TGTGCCAGTACCCACAGGGCCAACTATGGCTACACCTTC. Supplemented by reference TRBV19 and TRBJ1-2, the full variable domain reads DGGITQSPKYLFRKEGQNVTLSCEQNLNHDAMYWYRQDPGQGLRLIYYSQIVNDFQKGDIAEGYSVSREKKESFPLTVTSAQKNPTAFYLCASTHRANYGYTFGSGTRLTVV.

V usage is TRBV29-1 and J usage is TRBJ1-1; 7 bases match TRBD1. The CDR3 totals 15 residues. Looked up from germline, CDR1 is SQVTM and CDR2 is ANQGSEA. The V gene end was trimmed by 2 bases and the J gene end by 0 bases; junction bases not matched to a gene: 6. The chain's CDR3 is CSVERQGRMNTEAFF. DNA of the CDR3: TGCAGCGTTGAACGACAGGGCCGCATGAACACTGAAGCTTTCTTT.

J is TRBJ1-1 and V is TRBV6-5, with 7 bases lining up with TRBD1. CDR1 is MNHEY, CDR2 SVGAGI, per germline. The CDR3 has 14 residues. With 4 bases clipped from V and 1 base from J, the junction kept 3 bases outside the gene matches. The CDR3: CASSFRTGNTEAFF. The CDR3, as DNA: TGTGCCAGCAGTTTCCGGACAGGGAACACTGAAGCTTTCTTT.

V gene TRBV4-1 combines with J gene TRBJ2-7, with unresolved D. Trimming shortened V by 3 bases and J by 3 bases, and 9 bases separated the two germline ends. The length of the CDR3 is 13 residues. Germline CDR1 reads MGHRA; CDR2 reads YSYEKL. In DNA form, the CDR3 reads TGCGCCAGCAGCCATGACTTGGGCTACGAGCAGTACTTC. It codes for CASSHDLGYEQYF.

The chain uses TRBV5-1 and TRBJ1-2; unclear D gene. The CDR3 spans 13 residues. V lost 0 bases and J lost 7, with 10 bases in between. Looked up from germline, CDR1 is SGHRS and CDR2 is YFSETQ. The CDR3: CASSLAGEGGYTF. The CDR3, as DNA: TGCGCCAGCAGCTTGGCCGGCGAGGGTGGCTACACCTTC.

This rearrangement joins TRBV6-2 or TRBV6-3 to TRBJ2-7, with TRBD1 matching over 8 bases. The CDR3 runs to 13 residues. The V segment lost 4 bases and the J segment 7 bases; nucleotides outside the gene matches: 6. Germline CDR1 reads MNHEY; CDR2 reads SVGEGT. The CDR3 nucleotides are TGTGCCAGCAGTTCGCAGGGGGCAGGAGAGCAGTACTTC. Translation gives CASSSQGAGEQYF.

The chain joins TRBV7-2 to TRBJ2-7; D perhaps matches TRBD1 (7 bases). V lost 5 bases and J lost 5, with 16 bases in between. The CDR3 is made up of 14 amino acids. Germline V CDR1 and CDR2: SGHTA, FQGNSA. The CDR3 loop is CASSAQGGGDEQYF. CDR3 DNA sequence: TGTGCCAGCAGCGCTCAGGGGGGAGGCGACGAGCAGTACTTC.

The CDR3 sequence: CASRLDSTQYF. CDR3 bases: TGTGCCAGCAGACTAGATTCGACCCAGTACTTC. The V and J genes are TRBV2 and TRBJ2-5, with a possible D match to TRBD2 (5 bases). The CDR3 totals 11 residues. Germline assignment: CDR1 SNHLY and CDR2 FYNNEI. Trimming pared 6 bases from V and 7 bases from J, leaving 9 bases between.

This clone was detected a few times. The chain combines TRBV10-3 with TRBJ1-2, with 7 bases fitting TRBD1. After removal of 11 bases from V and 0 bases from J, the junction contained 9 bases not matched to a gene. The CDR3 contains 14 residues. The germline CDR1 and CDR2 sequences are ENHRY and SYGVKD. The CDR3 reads CAVHQDRSNYGYTF. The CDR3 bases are TGTGCCGTACACCAGGACAGGTCTAACTATGGCTACACCTTC.

As DNA, the CDR3 is TGTGCCAGCAGCCCCCGGGGGTCTGAGCAGCTGAACACTGAAGCTTTCTTT. It is translated as CASSPRGSEQLNTEAFF. V gene TRBV5-4 combines with J gene TRBJ1-1; D might be TRBD1 (5 bases). CDR1 SGHNT and CDR2 YYREEE come from the germline V gene (reference sequence). The CDR3 covers 17 residues. V shed 4 bases and J shed 0 bases, with 19 bases lying between them. The complete variable domain, with remaining parts taken from reference TRBV5-4 and TRBJ1-1, reads ETGVTQSPTHLIKTRGQQVTLRCSSQSGHNTVSWYQQALGQGPQFIFQYYREEENGRGNFPPRFSGLQFPNYSSELNVNALELDDSALYLCASSPRGSEQLNTEAFFGQGTRLTVV.

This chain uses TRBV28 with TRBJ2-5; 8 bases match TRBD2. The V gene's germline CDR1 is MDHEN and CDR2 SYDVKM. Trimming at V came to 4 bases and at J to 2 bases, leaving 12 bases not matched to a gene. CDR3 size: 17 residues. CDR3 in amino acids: CASSSPPGGALQETQYF. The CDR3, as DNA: TGTGCCAGCAGTTCCCCCCCCGGGGGGGCCCTTCAAGAGACCCAGTACTTC.

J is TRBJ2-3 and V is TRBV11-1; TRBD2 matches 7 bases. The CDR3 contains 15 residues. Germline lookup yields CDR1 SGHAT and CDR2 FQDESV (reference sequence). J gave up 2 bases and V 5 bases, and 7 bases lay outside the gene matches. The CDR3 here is CASSPQRGLTDTQYF. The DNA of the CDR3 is TGTGCCAGCAGCCCCCAGCGGGGACTCACAGATACGCAGTATTTT. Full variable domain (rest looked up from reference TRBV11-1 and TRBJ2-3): EAEVAQSPRYKITEKSQAVAFWCDPISGHATLYWYRQILGQGPELLVQFQDESVVDDSQLPKDRFSAERLKGVDSTLKIQPAELGDSAMYLCASSPQRGLTDTQYFGPGTRLTVL.

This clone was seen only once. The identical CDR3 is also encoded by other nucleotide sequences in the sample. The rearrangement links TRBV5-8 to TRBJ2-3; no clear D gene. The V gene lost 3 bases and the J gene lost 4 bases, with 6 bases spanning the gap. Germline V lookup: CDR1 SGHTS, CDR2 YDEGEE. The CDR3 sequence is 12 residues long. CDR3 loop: CASSSQADTQYF. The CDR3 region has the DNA TGTGCCAGCAGCTCCCAGGCAGATACGCAGTATTTT. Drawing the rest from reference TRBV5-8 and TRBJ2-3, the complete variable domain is EAGVTQSPTHLIKTRGQQATLRCSPISGHTSVYWYQQALGLGLQFLLWYDEGEERNRGNFPPRFSGRQFPNYSSELNVNALELEDSALYLCASSSQADTQYFGPGTRLTVL.

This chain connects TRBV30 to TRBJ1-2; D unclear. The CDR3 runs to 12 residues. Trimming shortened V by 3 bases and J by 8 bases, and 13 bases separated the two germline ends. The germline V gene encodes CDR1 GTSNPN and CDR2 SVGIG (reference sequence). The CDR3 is CAWRGEDLGYTF. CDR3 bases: TGTGCCTGGAGGGGAGAGGATTTGGGCTACACCTTC.

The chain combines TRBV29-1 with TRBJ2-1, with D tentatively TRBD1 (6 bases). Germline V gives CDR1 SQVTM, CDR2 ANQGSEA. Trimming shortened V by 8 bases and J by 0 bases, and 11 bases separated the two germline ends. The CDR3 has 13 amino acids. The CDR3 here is CSFTGSSYNEQFF. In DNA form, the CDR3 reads TGCAGCTTCACAGGGAGCTCCTACAATGAGCAGTTCTTC.

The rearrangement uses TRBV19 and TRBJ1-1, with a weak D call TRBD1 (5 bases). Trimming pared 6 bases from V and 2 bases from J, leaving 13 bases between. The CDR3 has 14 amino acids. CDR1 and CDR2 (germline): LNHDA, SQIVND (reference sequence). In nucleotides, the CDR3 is TGTGCCAGTAGAGGACCGACAGCTAACACTGAAGCTTTCTTT. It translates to CASRGPTANTEAFF.

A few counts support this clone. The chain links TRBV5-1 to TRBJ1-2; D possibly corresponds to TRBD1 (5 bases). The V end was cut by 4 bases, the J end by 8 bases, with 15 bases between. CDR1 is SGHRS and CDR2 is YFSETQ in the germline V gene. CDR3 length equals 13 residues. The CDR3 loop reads CASSGDGGLGYTF. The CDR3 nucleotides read TGCGCCAGCAGCGGTGACGGGGGTCTAGGCTACACCTTC.

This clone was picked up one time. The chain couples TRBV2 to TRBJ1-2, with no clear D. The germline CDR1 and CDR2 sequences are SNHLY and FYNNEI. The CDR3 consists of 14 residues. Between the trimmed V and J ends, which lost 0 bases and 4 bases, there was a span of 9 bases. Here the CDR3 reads CASSEALGSYGYTF. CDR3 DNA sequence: TGTGCCAGCAGTGAAGCGCTGGGGAGCTATGGCTACACCTTC.

CDR3 sequence: CASSLTGTSGYEQYF. The CDR3, as DNA: TGTGCCAGCTCACTTACCGGGACTAGCGGATACGAGCAGTACTTC. The genes are TRBV18 and TRBJ2-7, with TRBD2 identical over 11 bases. V was clipped by 4 bases and J by 4 bases; unmatched bases: 6. The germline V gene has CDR1 KGHSH and CDR2 LQKENI. CDR3 size: 15 residues.

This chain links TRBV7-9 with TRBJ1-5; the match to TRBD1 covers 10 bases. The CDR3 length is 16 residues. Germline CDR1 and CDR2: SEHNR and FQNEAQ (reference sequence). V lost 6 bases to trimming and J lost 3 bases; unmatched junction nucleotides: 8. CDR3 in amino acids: CASSSLGTGVNQPQHF. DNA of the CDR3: TGTGCCAGCAGTTCACTAGGGACAGGGGTCAATCAGCCCCAGCATTTT.

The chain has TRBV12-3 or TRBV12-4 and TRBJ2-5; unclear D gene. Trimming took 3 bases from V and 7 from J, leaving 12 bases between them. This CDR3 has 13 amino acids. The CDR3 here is CASSFGPLGTQYF. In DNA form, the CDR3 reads TGTGCCAGCAGTTTTGGGCCCCTTGGGACCCAGTACTTC.

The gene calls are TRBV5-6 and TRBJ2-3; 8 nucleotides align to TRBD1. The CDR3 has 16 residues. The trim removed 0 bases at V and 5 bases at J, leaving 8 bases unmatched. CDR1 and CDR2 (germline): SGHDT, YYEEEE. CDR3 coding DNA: TGTGCCAGCAGCTTGGTTGCCGGACAGGGAAGAGATACGCAGTATTTT. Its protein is CASSLVAGQGRDTQYF.

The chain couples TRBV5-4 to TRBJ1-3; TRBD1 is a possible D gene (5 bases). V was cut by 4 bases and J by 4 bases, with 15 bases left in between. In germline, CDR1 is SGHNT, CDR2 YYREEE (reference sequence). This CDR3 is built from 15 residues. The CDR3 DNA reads TGTGCCAGCAGCCGCCCGGGACTAAACGGAAACACCATATATTTT. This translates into CASSRPGLNGNTIYF. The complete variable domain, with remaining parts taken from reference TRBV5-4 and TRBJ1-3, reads ETGVTQSPTHLIKTRGQQVTLRCSSQSGHNTVSWYQQALGQGPQFIFQYYREEENGRGNFPPRFSGLQFPNYSSELNVNALELDDSALYLCASSRPGLNGNTIYFGEGSWLTVV.

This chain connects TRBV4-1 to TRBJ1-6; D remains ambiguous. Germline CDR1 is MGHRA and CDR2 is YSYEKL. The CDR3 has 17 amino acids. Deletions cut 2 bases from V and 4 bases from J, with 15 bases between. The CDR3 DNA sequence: TGCGCCAGCAGCCAATTCTCTGGGCAGATTTATAATTCACCCCTCCACTTT. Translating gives CASSQFSGQIYNSPLHF.

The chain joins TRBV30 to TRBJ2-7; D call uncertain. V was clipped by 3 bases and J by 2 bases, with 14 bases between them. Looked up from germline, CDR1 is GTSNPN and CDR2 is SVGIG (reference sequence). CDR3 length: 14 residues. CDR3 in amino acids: CAWSDTNPPYEQYF. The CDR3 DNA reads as TGTGCCTGGAGCGACACAAACCCTCCCTACGAGCAGTACTTC.

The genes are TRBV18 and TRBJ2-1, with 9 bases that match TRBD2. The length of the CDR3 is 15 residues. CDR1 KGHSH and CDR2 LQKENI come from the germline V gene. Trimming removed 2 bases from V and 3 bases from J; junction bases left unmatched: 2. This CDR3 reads CASSPAGGLYNEQFF. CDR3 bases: TGTGCCAGCTCACCAGCGGGGGGGCTCTACAATGAGCAGTTCTTC.

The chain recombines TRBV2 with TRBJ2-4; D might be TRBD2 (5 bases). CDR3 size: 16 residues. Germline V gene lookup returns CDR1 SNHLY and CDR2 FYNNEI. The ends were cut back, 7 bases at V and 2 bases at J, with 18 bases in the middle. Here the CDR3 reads CASIGQAPGTKNIQYF. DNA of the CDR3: TGTGCCAGCATAGGTCAGGCGCCGGGGACCAAAAACATTCAGTACTTC.

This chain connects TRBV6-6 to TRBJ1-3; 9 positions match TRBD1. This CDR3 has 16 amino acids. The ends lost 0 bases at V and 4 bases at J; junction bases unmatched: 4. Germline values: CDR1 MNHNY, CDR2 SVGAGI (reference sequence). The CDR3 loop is CASSYSGTGSGNTIYF. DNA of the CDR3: TGTGCCAGCAGTTACTCTGGGACAGGGTCCGGAAACACCATATATTTT.

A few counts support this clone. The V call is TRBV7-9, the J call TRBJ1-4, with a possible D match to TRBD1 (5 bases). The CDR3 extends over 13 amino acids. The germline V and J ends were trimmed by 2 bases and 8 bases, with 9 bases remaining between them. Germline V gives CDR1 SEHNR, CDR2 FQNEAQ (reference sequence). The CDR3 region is CASSLKGAEKLFF. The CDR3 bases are TGTGCCAGCAGCTTAAAAGGGGCGGAAAAACTGTTTTTT.